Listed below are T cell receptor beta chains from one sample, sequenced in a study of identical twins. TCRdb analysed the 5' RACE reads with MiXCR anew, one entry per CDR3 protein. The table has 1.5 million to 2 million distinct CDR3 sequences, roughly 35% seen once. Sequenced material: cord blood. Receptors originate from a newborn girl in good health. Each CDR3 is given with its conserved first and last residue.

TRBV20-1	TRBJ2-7	CSARPGDLTYEQYF
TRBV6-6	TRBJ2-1	CASRSPLSGGSYNEQFF
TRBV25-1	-	CASSEYNILGDSYNEQYF
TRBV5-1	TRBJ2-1	CASRVVPVSYNEQFF
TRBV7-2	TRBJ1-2	CASSLAEGQGYGYTF
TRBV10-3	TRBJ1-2	CAISPRRIYGYTF
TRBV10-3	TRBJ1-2	CAISELGAYGYTF
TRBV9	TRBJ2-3	CASSVAARARTDTQYF
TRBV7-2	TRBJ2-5	CASSLDPGLAKYF
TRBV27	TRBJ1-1	CASSQGQGWSTEAFF
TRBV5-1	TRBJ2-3	CASSLDGPNTDTQYF
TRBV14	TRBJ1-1	CATGQGGTEAFF
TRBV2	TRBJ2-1	CASRVRSSYNEQFF
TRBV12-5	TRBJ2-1	CASGRSVDEQFF
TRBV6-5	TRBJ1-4	CASSYHALGEKLFF
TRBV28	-	CASSPGLVRGTQYF
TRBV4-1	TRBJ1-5	CASSPRTGQSNQPQHF
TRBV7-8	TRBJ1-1	CASLSMRQMNTEAFF
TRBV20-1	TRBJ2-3	CSAREGTGYPDTQYF
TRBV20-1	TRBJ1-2	CSAQETGFYGYTF
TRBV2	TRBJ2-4	CASSDDSGGFEQYF
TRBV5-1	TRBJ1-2	CASSPLDRPTNYGYTF
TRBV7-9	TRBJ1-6	CASSPRASDASPLHF
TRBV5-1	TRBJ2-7	CASSFGDRDSYEQYF
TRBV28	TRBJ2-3	CASSVGTFRADTQYF